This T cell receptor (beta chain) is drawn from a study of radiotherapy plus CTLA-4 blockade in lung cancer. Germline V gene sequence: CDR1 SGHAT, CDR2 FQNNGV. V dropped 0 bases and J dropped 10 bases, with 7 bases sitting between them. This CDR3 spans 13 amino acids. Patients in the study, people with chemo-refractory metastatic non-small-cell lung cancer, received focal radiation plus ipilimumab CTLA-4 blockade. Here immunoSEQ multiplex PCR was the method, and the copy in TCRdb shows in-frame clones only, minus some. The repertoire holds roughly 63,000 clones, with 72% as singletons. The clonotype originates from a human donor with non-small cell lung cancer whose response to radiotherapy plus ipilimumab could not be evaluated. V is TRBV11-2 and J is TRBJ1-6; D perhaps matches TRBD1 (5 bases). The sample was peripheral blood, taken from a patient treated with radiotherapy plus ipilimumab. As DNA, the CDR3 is TGTGCCAGCAGCTTAGATGGGGGGTCACCCCTCCACTTT. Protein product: CASSLDGGSPLHF.